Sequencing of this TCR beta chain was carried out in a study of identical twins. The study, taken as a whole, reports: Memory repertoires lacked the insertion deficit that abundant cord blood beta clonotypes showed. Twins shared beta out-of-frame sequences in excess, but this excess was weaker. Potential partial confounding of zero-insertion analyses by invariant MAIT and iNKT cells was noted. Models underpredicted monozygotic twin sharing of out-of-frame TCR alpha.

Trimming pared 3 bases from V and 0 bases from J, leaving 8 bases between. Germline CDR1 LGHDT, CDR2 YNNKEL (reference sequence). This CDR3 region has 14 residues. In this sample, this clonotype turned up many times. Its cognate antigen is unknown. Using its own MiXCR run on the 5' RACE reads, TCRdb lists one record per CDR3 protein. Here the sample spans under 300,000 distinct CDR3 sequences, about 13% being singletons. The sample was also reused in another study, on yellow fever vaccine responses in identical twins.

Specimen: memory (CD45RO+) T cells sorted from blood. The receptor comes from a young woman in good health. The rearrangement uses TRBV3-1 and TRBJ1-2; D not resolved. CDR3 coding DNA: TGTGCCAGCAGCCAGGGGAGGGCTAACTATGGCTACACCTTC. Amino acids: CASSQGRANYGYTF.